A selection of T cell receptor beta chains follows, all from one sample in a study of blood T cell repertoires in COVID-19. Method: immunoSEQ multiplex PCR; TCRdb's copy keeps in-frame clones and lacks some. The table shows fewer than 250,000 clones, with 86% occurring only once. Input material: PBMCs or T cells enriched from blood (not recorded which). The receptor set was obtained from a woman in her thirties or forties in a cohort exposed to, infected with or recovered from COVID-19 (not recorded which). The CDR3 runs from the conserved cysteine through the conserved F or W. D genes are given only for firm matches. A clone size is listed for some rows: how often the clone was seen (once, few, many), or a class if it is expanded.

D	size	V	J	CDR3	DNA
.	.	TRBV11-3	TRBJ1-1	CASSPSGLDAEAFF	TGTGCCAGCAGCCCCTCGGGTCTTGACGCTGAAGCTTTCTTT
.	.	TRBV19	TRBJ1-2	CASSIGSSRGRFFGYTF	TGTGCCAGTAGTATCGGTAGCAGCAGGGGCAGGTTTTTCGGCTACACCTTC
.	.	TRBV5-6	TRBJ1-1	CASSFLGRDTEAFF	TGTGCCAGCAGCTTCCTCGGCAGGGACACTGAAGCTTTCTTT
.	.	TRBV9	TRBJ1-3	CASSPRYSGNTIYF	TGTGCCAGCAGCCCCCGGTACTCTGGAAACACCATATATTTT
TRBD1	once	TRBV5-1	TRBJ1-1	CASSLGTGASTEAFF	TGCGCCAGCAGCTTGGGGACAGGGGCTAGCACTGAAGCTTTCTTT
TRBD2	once	TRBV4-3	TRBJ2-4	CASSQGHGTSGRQQYF	TGCGCCAGCAGCCAAGGACACGGGACTAGCGGGAGACAGCAGTACTTC
.	.	TRBV6-5	TRBJ1-5	CASSYPGTPSNQPQHF	TGTGCCAGCAGTTACCCCGGGACTCCTAGCAATCAGCCCCAGCATTTT
TRBD1	.	TRBV15	TRBJ2-7	CATSRDWGQGNDEQYF	TGTGCCACCAGCAGAGATTGGGGACAGGGCAATGACGAGCAGTACTTC
.	.	TRBV7-8	TRBJ1-1	CASSAGLDTEAFF	TGTGCCAGCAGCGCAGGGTTGGACACTGAAGCTTTCTTT
TRBD1	.	TRBV4-1	TRBJ1-2	CASSFSYVGTGLGYTF	TGCGCCAGCAGTTTTTCTTACGTCGGGACAGGGTTGGGCTACACCTTC
TRBD1	.	TRBV6-5	TRBJ1-6	CASSFLFGTVNSPLHF	TGTGCCAGCAGTTTTCTATTTGGGACAGTTAATTCACCCCTCCACTTT
.	few	TRBV5-4	TRBJ1-1	CASSPPGPESRRTLTEAFF	TGTGCCAGCAGCCCTCCGGGTCCGGAAAGTAGGAGAACACTGACTGAAGCTTTCTTT
.	few	TRBV7-2	TRBJ2-1	CASSHSAVSYNEQFF	TGTGCCAGCAGCCACTCAGCGGTCTCCTACAATGAGCAGTTCTTC
.	.	TRBV9	TRBJ2-2	CASSVRTGELFF	TGTGCCAGCAGCGTGAGGACCGGGGAGCTGTTTTTT
.	once	TRBV7-6	TRBJ2-1	CASSLADTGLEQFF	TGTGCCAGCAGCTTAGCCGACACGGGACTTGAGCAGTTCTTC
TRBD1	.	TRBV29-1	TRBJ2-5	CSVVVTGGLETQYF	TGCAGCGTTGTTGTGACAGGGGGTTTAGAGACCCAGTACTTC
.	.	TRBV12-5	TRBJ1-5	CASGMQGLHQPQHF	TGTGCTAGTGGTATGCAGGGACTTCATCAGCCCCAGCATTTT
.	.	TRBV27	TRBJ1-1	CASSLSLGGRTEAFF	TGTGCCAGCAGTTTATCCTTGGGGGGGCGCACTGAAGCTTTCTTT
.	few	TRBV2	TRBJ1-1	CASSEEGWNTEAFF	TGTGCCAGCAGTGAGGAGGGATGGAACACTGAAGCTTTCTTT
.	.	TRBV19	TRBJ1-5	CASSSGSGDQPQHF	TGTGCCAGTAGCTCGGGGTCAGGGGACCAGCCCCAGCATTTT
.	once	TRBV7-2	TRBJ2-3	CASSPRMSGTDTQYF	TGTGCCAGCAGCCCCCGAATGTCGGGTACAGATACGCAGTATTTT
.	.	TRBV5-1	TRBJ1-1	CASTVRGAGNTEAFF	TGCGCCAGCACTGTGCGGGGGGCAGGGAACACTGAAGCTTTCTTT
TRBD1	.	TRBV7-8	TRBJ1-2	CASSARTGDGYTF	TGTGCCAGCAGCGCACGAACAGGGGATGGCTACACCTTC
.	.	TRBV6-4	TRBJ1-2	CASSGGSYGYTF	TGTGCCAGCAGTGGCGGTTCCTATGGCTACACCTTC
.	.	TRBV24-1	TRBJ2-2	CATSDLGGVSGELFF	TGTGCCACCAGTGACCTAGGGGGGGTCTCCGGGGAGCTGTTTTTT
.	.	TRBV7-9	TRBJ2-2	CASSPQGNTGELFF	TGTGCCAGCAGCCCGCAGGGTAACACCGGGGAGCTGTTTTTT
.	.	TRBV7-9	TRBJ1-1	CASSLDITEAFF	TGTGCCAGCAGCTTAGATATCACTGAAGCTTTCTTT
TRBD1	.	TRBV7-8	TRBJ1-1	CASSFNVGGETEAFF	TGTGCCAGCAGCTTTAATGTAGGGGGCGAGACTGAAGCTTTCTTT
TRBD1	.	TRBV18	TRBJ1-2	CASSPGQGDGYTF	TGTGCCAGCTCACCGGGACAGGGGGACGGCTACACCTTC
TRBD1	.	TRBV7-9	TRBJ1-2	CASSPGTGMRGYTF	TGTGCCAGCAGCCCCGGGACAGGGATGAGGGGCTACACCTTC
TRBD1	.	TRBV15	TRBJ2-7	CATSRGRDRPSYEQYF	TGTGCCACCAGCAGGGGCCGGGACAGACCCTCCTACGAGCAGTACTTC
.	.	TRBV3-1/TRBV3-2	TRBJ2-7	CASRDSAEQYF	TGTGCCAGCAGGGATAGCGCCGAGCAGTACTTC
TRBD1	.	TRBV10-3	TRBJ1-5	CAISLTGIHQPQHF	TGTGCCATCAGCCTGACAGGGATCCATCAGCCCCAGCATTTT
.	.	TRBV9	TRBJ1-1	CASSVADTQAPMTAFF	TGTGCCAGCAGCGTAGCGGACACCCAAGCTCCTATGACGGCTTTCTTT
.	few	TRBV10-3	TRBJ1-2	CAISKIVEDYGYTF	TGTGCCATCAGTAAAATCGTAGAGGACTATGGCTACACCTTC
TRBD1	.	TRBV19	TRBJ2-7	CASSPRQGALSYEQYF	TGTGCCAGTAGTCCGAGACAGGGCGCCCTCTCCTACGAGCAGTACTTC
.	.	TRBV23-1	TRBJ1-2	CASSQSTKAQDYGYTF	TGCGCCAGCAGTCAATCAACGAAGGCCCAGGATTATGGCTACACCTTC
.	.	TRBV7-2	TRBJ2-7	CASSFTSGSYEQYF	TGTGCCAGCAGCTTTACGAGCGGATCCTACGAGCAGTACTTC
TRBD1	.	TRBV19	TRBJ2-7	CASSIGKAGGPYEQYF	TGTGCCAGTAGTATAGGAAAGGCAGGGGGACCCTACGAGCAGTACTTC
TRBD2	once	TRBV19	TRBJ2-7	CASSIALLAPEQYF	TGTGCCAGTAGTATAGCGTTACTAGCGCCCGAGCAGTACTTC
TRBD1	.	TRBV5-1	TRBJ1-6	CASSLPGQGDSPLHF	TGCGCCAGCAGCTTACCGGGACAGGGCGACTCACCCCTCCACTTT
TRBD2	.	TRBV5-1	TRBJ2-5	CASSFRTSGDQETQYF	TGCGCCAGCAGCTTCAGAACTAGCGGGGACCAAGAGACCCAGTACTTC
.	.	TRBV3-1/TRBV3-2	TRBJ2-1	CASTDKTGSSYNEQFF	TGTGCCAGCACCGACAAAACTGGAAGCTCCTACAATGAGCAGTTCTTC
.	few	TRBV19	TRBJ2-5	CASSMSVVETQYF	TGTGCCAGTAGTATGTCCGTCGTCGAGACCCAGTACTTC
.	.	TRBV5-4	TRBJ1-1	CASSLKQGRNTEAFF	TGTGCCAGCAGCTTGAAACAGGGTCGGAACACTGAAGCTTTCTTT
TRBD1	.	TRBV14	TRBJ2-7	CASSQDDRTGNHEQYF	TGTGCCAGCAGCCAAGATGATCGGACAGGGAACCACGAGCAGTACTTC
.	.	TRBV18	TRBJ2-1	CASSSSQGGSSYNEQFF	TGTGCCAGCTCATCTTCCCAGGGGGGTAGCTCCTACAATGAGCAGTTCTTC
TRBD1	.	TRBV6-5	TRBJ2-5	CASREGQGSYETQYF	TGTGCCAGCAGGGAGGGACAGGGGTCGTATGAGACCCAGTACTTC
.	few	TRBV2	TRBJ1-5	CASMSQSNQPQHF	TGTGCCAGCATGAGTCAAAGCAATCAGCCCCAGCATTTT
.	.	TRBV27	TRBJ2-1	CASSLSSLLRGEQFF	TGTGCCAGCAGTTTATCTTCCCTTTTGCGGGGTGAGCAGTTCTTC
.	.	TRBV4-1	TRBJ1-1	CASSLIPGHGNTEAFF	TGCGCCAGCAGCCTGATTCCGGGACACGGGAACACTGAAGCTTTCTTT
.	.	TRBV7-9	TRBJ1-4	CASSQNRDATNEKLFF	TGTGCCAGCAGCCAGAACAGGGATGCAACTAATGAAAAACTGTTTTTT
TRBD1	.	TRBV5-1	TRBJ2-7	CASSLGTGLYEQYF	TGCGCCAGCAGCTTGGGGACAGGGCTCTACGAGCAGTACTTC
.	.	TRBV7-2	TRBJ1-2	CASSSPESGKYGYTF	TGTGCCAGCAGCTCTCCCGAGTCGGGGAAATATGGCTACACCTTC
.	few	TRBV5-8	TRBJ2-2	CASSPSAGANTGELFF	TGTGCCAGCAGCCCGAGCGCGGGCGCGAACACCGGGGAGCTGTTTTTT
TRBD2	.	TRBV2	TRBJ2-1	CASFSGGVYNEQFF	TGTGCCAGCTTCAGCGGGGGGGTTTACAATGAGCAGTTCTTC